Below are 25 T cell receptor beta chains sequenced from a single sample in a study of cytomegalovirus exposure and HLA in healthy donors. The PCR used 60 Vbeta and 13 Jbeta primers. Assay: immunoSEQ multiplex PCR; the TCRdb copy retains only in-frame clones and omits some. The table records about 150,000 clones, approximately 87% of them present only once. The sample was PBMCs. These receptors were obtained from a man aged 35 to 55 in good health and CMV-seronegative.

Notes on this clone: Germline and junction disagree at one end, which may indicate a read error. The chain carries TRBV4-2 and TRBJ2-7; TRBD1 matches 9 bases. The CDR3 sequence is 19 residues long. Germline CDR1 and CDR2: LGHNA and YNFKEQ. The CDR3, as DNA: TGTGCCAGCACCCAAGGGGACAGGGTGCGGCGGGAGAGGACCTACGAGCAGTACTTC. Its translation: CASTQGDRVRRERTYEQYF.

This rearrangement joins TRBV28 to TRBJ2-7, with D possibly matching TRBD1 (6 bases). V lost 5 bases and J lost 4, with 12 bases in between. The CDR3 has 13 residues. In germline, CDR1 is MDHEN, CDR2 SYDVKM. The CDR3 coding sequence is TGTGCCAGCAGTCCCGGGACACAATACGAGCAGTACTTC. It codes for CASSPGTQYEQYF.

V gene TRBV6-5 combines with J gene TRBJ1-1; 10 bases align to TRBD1. The CDR3 sequence is 15 residues long. V dropped 4 bases and J dropped 0; count of bases not matched to a gene: 2. Per the germline V gene, CDR1 is MNHEY and CDR2 is SVGAGI. The CDR3 DNA is TGTGCCAGCAGTTGGACAGGGGGGATGAACACTGAAGCTTTCTTT. It is translated as CASSWTGGMNTEAFF.

The genes are TRBV7-3 and TRBJ2-1, with 8 bases lining up with TRBD1. The junction had 10 bases not matched to a gene; V was cut back by 5 bases and J by 7 bases. The CDR3 is 15 amino acids. Germline CDR1 reads SGHTA; CDR2 reads FQGTGA. The CDR3 nucleotides are TGTGCCAGCAGCCAGGACAGGGCGCCTTTAAATGAGCAGTTCTTC. Amino acid sequence: CASSQDRAPLNEQFF.

This clone has only a few counts. The chain recombines TRBV5-1 with TRBJ2-3; TRBD2 matches 9 bases. The CDR3 spans 15 residues. With V trimmed by 0 bases and J by 2 bases, 1 base remained unmatched. Germline V gene data show CDR1 as SGHRS and CDR2 as YFSETQ. The CDR3 DNA follows: TGCGCCAGCAGCTTGGGCGGGAGGGACACAGATACGCAGTATTTT. It codes for CASSLGGRDTDTQYF.

The chain couples TRBV7-2 to TRBJ2-5; D not certain. The CDR3 is 16 residues long. Looked up from germline, CDR1 is SGHTA and CDR2 is FQGNSA. V shed 5 bases and J shed 4 bases, with 20 bases lying between them. This chain's CDR3 is CASSASSGLVGETQYF. In nucleotides, the CDR3 is TGTGCCAGCAGCGCATCCAGTGGGCTGGTAGGAGAGACCCAGTACTTC.

The chain carries TRBV28 and TRBJ1-1; 7 positions match TRBD1. There are 15 residues in the CDR3. J was trimmed by 4 bases and V by 5 bases; bases with no gene match: 10. Germline CDR1 is MDHEN and CDR2 is SYDVKM. CDR3 loop: CASSGSTGVATEAFF. CDR3 nucleotide sequence: TGTGCCAGCAGTGGAAGTACAGGGGTGGCCACTGAAGCTTTCTTT.

This clone was seen a few times. The chain has TRBV5-1 and TRBJ1-1; a weak D match, TRBD1 (5 bases). This CDR3 is 14 amino acids long. Trimming cost V 0 bases and J 4 bases, with 10 bases left between them. The V gene's germline CDR1 is SGHRS and CDR2 YFSETQ. The CDR3 here is CASSLAAGSTEAFF. CDR3 bases: TGCGCCAGCAGCTTGGCGGCAGGGTCCACTGAAGCTTTCTTT.

V is TRBV15 and J is TRBJ2-7; TRBD1 matches at 7 bases. The CDR3 sequence is 15 residues long. After removal of 2 bases from V and 3 bases from J, the junction contained 7 bases not matched to a gene. Germline V gene sequence: CDR1 LNHNV, CDR2 YYDKDF (reference sequence). CDR3 region: CATSRRQGSGYEQYF. The CDR3 coding sequence is TGTGCCACCAGCAGACGACAGGGTTCGGGCTACGAGCAGTACTTC.

This clone has a handful of counts. This chain connects TRBV5-4 to TRBJ1-6; 8 bases map to TRBD1. The CDR3 is 13 residues long. The germline CDR1 and CDR2 sequences are SGHNT and YYREEE (reference sequence). After removal of 5 bases from V and 7 bases from J, the junction contained 2 bases not matched to a gene. The chain's CDR3 is CASRGDRNSPLHF. In DNA form, the CDR3 reads TGTGCCAGCAGGGGGGACAGGAATTCACCCCTCCACTTT.

The J gene is TRBJ2-7, the V gene TRBV6-1, with 11 bases identical to TRBD2. This CDR3 comprises 15 residues. Germline V CDR1 and CDR2: MNHNS, SASEGT. V was clipped by 7 bases and J by 3 bases; unmatched bases: 8. CDR3 sequence (DNA): TGTGCCAGCACTCCTAGCGGGAGGAAGAACTACGAGCAGTACTTC. It encodes CASTPSGRKNYEQYF.

The chain employs TRBV29-1 and TRBJ2-5; the D is unclear. Germline assignment: CDR1 SQVTM and CDR2 ANQGSEA. The CDR3 runs to 13 residues. The V and J ends lost 4 bases and 1 base respectively, with 10 bases between them. The CDR3 is CSVGQASQETQYF. The DNA of the CDR3 is TGCAGCGTTGGGCAGGCGTCCCAAGAGACCCAGTACTTC.

The chain recombines TRBV28 with TRBJ2-5; D is possibly TRBD2 (7 bases). CDR3 size: 14 residues. Germline V gene data show CDR1 as MDHEN and CDR2 as SYDVKM. The V end was cut by 2 bases, the J end by 5 bases, with 12 bases between. The CDR3 here is CASSLRGGMETQYF. The CDR3 DNA is TGTGCCAGCAGTTTAAGGGGGGGCATGGAGACCCAGTACTTC.

By frequency in the sample, this clone is large (0.1 to 1%). This rearrangement joins TRBV2 to TRBJ1-2, with D unclear. Germline values: CDR1 SNHLY, CDR2 FYNNEI. Trimming shortened V by 5 bases and J by 6 bases, and 16 bases separated the two germline ends. The CDR3 length is 14 residues. CDR3 protein: CASSPDGRRDGYTF. CDR3 coding DNA: TGTGCCAGCAGTCCCGACGGGAGACGGGATGGCTACACCTTC. Based on the CDR3 plus reference TRBV2 and TRBJ1-2, the full variable domain is EPEVTQTPSHQVTQMGQEVILRCVPISNHLYFYWYRQILGQKVEFLVSFYNNEISEKSEIFDDQFSVERPDGSNFTLKIRSTKLEDSAMYFCASSPDGRRDGYTFGSGTRLTVV.

The chain couples TRBV4-2 to TRBJ2-7, with D unresolved. Germline CDR1 LGHNA, CDR2 YNFKEQ. The length of the CDR3 is 15 residues. V lost 3 bases and J lost 3, with 15 bases in between. The CDR3 DNA follows: TGTGCCAGCAGCCACGCCTTAGAAACGGGCTACGAGCAGTACTTC. It specifies CASSHALETGYEQYF.

This clone was picked up a small number of times. The chain uses TRBV27 and TRBJ2-2; TRBD2 agrees at 9 bases. CDR3 size: 16 residues. Germline V gene sequence: CDR1 MNHEY, CDR2 SMNVEV (reference sequence). V gave up 3 bases and J gave up 6 bases; unmatched junction bases: 8. Written as DNA, the CDR3 is TGTGCCAGCAGTTTTAGACTAGCGGCGAAGGCCGGGGAGCTGTTTTTT. Protein product: CASSFRLAAKAGELFF.

This chain connects TRBV7-2 to TRBJ2-5; 8 bases are a match to TRBD2. V lost 3 bases and J lost 5; bases outside the gene matches: 8. This CDR3 comprises 15 residues. CDR1 and CDR2 from the germline V gene are SGHTA and FQGNSA. The CDR3 here is CASSFPAGAGETQYF. The CDR3 bases are TGTGCCAGCAGCTTCCCAGCGGGAGCTGGGGAGACCCAGTACTTC.

V is TRBV9 and J is TRBJ1-2, with D unresolved. This CDR3 contains 14 residues. Trimming left V 4 bases short and J 7 bases short, with 17 bases between. CDR1 is SGDLS and CDR2 is YYNGEE in the germline V gene. The CDR3 reads CASSPRLREGGYTF. The CDR3 coding sequence is TGTGCCAGCAGCCCCCGACTGAGGGAAGGTGGCTACACCTTC.

The chain combines TRBV25-1 with TRBJ2-3; D call uncertain. Germline assignment: CDR1 MGHDK and CDR2 SYGVNS. There are 14 residues in the CDR3. With 4 bases removed from V and 2 bases from J, the gap between germline ends came to 10 bases. CDR3: CASSALSLTDTQYF. CDR3 nucleotides: TGTGCCAGCAGTGCTCTCAGTCTCACAGATACGCAGTATTTT.

The count of this clone is one. The CDR3 loop is CSGGLVLRETQYF. CDR3 nucleotides: TGCAGCGGGGGACTAGTCCTACGCGAGACCCAGTACTTC. V and J are TRBV29-1 and TRBJ2-5, with TRBD2 identical over 8 bases. J was trimmed by 5 bases and V by 7 bases; bases with no gene match: 9. Germline V gene data show CDR1 as SQVTM and CDR2 as ANQGSEA. CDR3 length: 13 residues.

This chain joins TRBV4-3 and TRBJ2-5; 11 bases line up with TRBD2. V dropped 0 bases and J dropped 13; count of bases not matched to a gene: 7. Germline-derived CDR1 and CDR2 are LGHNA and YSLEER. This CDR3 region has 14 residues. The CDR3 sequence: CASSQEASGGPRYF. CDR3 nucleotides: TGCGCCAGCAGCCAAGAAGCTAGCGGGGGGCCAAGGTACTTC.

The chain couples TRBV29-1 to TRBJ2-2; D might be TRBD1 (6 bases). The CDR3 totals 16 residues. The germline gives CDR1 SQVTM, CDR2 ANQGSEA. The germline V and J ends were trimmed by 3 bases and 0 bases, with 14 bases remaining between them. The CDR3 is CSVDGGSFANTGELFF. As DNA, the CDR3 is TGCAGCGTTGATGGGGGCAGCTTCGCGAACACCGGGGAGCTGTTTTTT.

J is TRBJ2-7 and V is TRBV7-2, with 9 nucleotides matching TRBD2. Trimming at V came to 3 bases and at J to 6 bases, leaving 6 bases not matched to a gene. Germline loops: CDR1 SGHTA, CDR2 FQGNSA. The CDR3 consists of 14 residues. In DNA form, the CDR3 reads TGTGCCAGCAGCTTCGCGGGAGGGTCCCGCGAGCAGTACTTC. This translates into CASSFAGGSREQYF.

In nucleotides, the CDR3 is TGCAGCGTTGAAGACGGGTATTATGGCTACACCTTC. Translating it yields CSVEDGYYGYTF. The chain uses TRBV29-1 and TRBJ1-2; no clear D gene. Trimming took 0 bases from V and 5 from J, leaving 7 bases between them. The CDR3 has 12 amino acids. The germline V gene has CDR1 SQVTM and CDR2 ANQGSEA.

V usage is TRBV7-3 and J usage is TRBJ2-1; TRBD2 aligns across 7 bases. V gave up 2 bases and J gave up 5 bases; unmatched junction bases: 6. The germline V gene encodes CDR1 SGHTA and CDR2 FQGTGA. The CDR3 spans 15 residues. CDR3 sequence (DNA): TGTGCCAGCAGCTTAGGAGCTAGCGGAAACAATGAGCAGTTCTTC. Protein sequence: CASSLGASGNNEQFF.